Included here is one T cell receptor (beta chain) sequence, with context. Its target is not known. This may come from a read error, since a much larger clone is one base off. These data are taken from a study of breast tumors, draining lymph nodes, adjacent tissues. Findings of the study overall: Data fit most tumor T cells coming from lymph node, expanding in tumor. Tumor and nontumor repertoires were significantly more similar in luminal-like than in basal-like breast cancer. That most tumor T cells come from lymph nodes remained unproven.

TCRdb called the multiplex PCR reads again in MiXCR, with one record for every CDR3 protein. The sample yields 270,000 or so distinct CDR3 sequences, over 30% seen once. The CDR3 is 16 residues long. V lost 2 bases and J lost 8; bases outside the gene matches: 11. Germline CDR1 reads DFQATT; CDR2 reads SNEGSKA (reference sequence). Samples came from axillary lymph nodes draining the breast cancer. The specimen sequenced was axillary lymph node tissue. This chain links TRBV20-1 with TRBJ2-1; TRBD2 agrees at 11 bases. The source of this sequence is a female donor with breast cancer. Some clones in this sample may be carry-over from other donors' samples. In nucleotides, the CDR3 is TGCAGTGCTAGATGGGCGGGACTAGCGGCAGTTGATGAGCAGTTCTTC. Amino acids: CSARWAGLAAVDEQFF.